This TCR beta chain was identified in a study of T cell repertoires in cytomegalovirus infection. About the study: Public signatures in TCR beta pointed to CMV infection and matching HLA type.

Details on this clonotype: Its antigen is not known.

Study-wide results and limits: Carriers of CMV plus the relevant HLA were identified by cumulative public TCR beta family frequency.

From the reads, TCRdb called clonotypes with MiXCR, one entry per CDR3 protein. The table records just over 150,000 distinct CDR3 sequences, 23% of them present only once. Trimming removed 3 bases from V and 0 bases from J, with 6 bases in between. The CDR3 is 14 amino acids. Germline CDR1 SQVTM, CDR2 ANQGSEA. The sequencing sample was made of PBMCs. The chain couples TRBV29-1 to TRBJ2-6; D gene unclear. The TCR originated in a human donor in good health (CMV status not recorded). Some clones in this sample may be carry-over from other donors' samples. The chain's CDR3 is CSVEVLSGANVLTF. DNA of the CDR3: TGCAGCGTTGAGGTGCTCTCTGGGGCCAACGTCCTGACTTTC.